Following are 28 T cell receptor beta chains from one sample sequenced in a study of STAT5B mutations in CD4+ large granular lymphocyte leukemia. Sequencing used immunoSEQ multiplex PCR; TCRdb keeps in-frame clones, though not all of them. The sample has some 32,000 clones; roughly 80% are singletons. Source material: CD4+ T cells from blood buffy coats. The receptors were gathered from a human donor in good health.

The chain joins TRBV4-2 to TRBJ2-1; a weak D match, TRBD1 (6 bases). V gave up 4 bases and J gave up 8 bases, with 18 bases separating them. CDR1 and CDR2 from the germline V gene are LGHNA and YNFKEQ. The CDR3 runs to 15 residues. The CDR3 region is CASSPSGASPDEQFF. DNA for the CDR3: TGTGCCAGCAGCCCATCAGGGGCCTCACCCGATGAGCAGTTCTTC.

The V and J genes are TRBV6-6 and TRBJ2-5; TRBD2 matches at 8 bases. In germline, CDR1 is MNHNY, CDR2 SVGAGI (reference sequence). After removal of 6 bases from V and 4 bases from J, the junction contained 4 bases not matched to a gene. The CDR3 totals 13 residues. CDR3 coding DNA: TGTGCCAGCAGGCTAGCGGGTGGAGAGACCCAGTACTTC. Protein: CASRLAGGETQYF.

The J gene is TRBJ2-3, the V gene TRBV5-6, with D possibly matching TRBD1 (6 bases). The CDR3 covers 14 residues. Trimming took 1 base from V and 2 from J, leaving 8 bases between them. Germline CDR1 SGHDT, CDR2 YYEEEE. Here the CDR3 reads CASSLWGPTDTQYF. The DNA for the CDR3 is TGTGCCAGCAGCTTGTGGGGGCCCACAGATACGCAGTATTTT.

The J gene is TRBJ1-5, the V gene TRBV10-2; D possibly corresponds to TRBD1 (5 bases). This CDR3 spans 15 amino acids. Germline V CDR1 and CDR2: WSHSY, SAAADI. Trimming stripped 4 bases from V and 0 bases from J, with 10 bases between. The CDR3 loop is CASSAFRDSNQPQHF. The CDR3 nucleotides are TGCGCCAGCAGTGCGTTCAGGGATAGCAATCAGCCCCAGCATTTT.

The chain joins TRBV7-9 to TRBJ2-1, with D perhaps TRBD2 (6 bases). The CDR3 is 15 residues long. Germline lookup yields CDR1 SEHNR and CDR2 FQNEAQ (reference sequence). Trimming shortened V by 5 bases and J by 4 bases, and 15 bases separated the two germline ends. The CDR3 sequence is CASSPSRGDYNEQFF. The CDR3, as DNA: TGTGCCAGCAGCCCTTCCCGCGGGGATTACAATGAGCAGTTCTTC.

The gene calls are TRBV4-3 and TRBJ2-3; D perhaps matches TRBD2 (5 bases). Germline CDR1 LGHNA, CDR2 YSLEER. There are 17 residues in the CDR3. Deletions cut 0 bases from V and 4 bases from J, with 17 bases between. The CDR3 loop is CASSQDEGRGMADTQYF. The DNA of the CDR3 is TGCGCCAGCAGCCAAGACGAGGGCAGAGGGATGGCAGATACGCAGTATTTT.

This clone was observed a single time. Here the CDR3 reads CASSYYREAYYGYTF. The CDR3, as DNA: TGCGCCAGCAGCTACTACAGGGAAGCCTATTATGGCTACACCTTC. This chain links TRBV5-1 with TRBJ1-2; tentatively, D is TRBD1 (6 bases). The CDR3 is made up of 15 amino acids. V was clipped by 3 bases and J by 5 bases, with 17 bases between them. Germline values: CDR1 SGHRS, CDR2 YFSETQ.

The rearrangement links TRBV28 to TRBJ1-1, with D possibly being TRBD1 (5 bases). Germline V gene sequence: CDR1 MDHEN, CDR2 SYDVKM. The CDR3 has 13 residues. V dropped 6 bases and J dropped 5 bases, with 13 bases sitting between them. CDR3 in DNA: TGTGCCAGCAGCATGGGGGGTCGAACTGAAGCTTTCTTT. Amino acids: CASSMGGRTEAFF.

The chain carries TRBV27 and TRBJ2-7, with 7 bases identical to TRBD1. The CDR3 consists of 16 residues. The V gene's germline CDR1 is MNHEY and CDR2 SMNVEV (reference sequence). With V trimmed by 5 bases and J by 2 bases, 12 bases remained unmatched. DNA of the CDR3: TGTGCCAGCAGTATCCGACAGGGCACGGCCCCCTACGAGCAGTACTTC. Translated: CASSIRQGTAPYEQYF.

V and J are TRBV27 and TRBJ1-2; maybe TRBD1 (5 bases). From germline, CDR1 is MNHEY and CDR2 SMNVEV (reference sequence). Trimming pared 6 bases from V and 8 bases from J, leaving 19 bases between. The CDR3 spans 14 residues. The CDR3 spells CASRPADSSSGYTF. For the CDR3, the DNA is TGTGCCAGCAGACCTGCCGACAGTTCGTCAGGCTACACCTTC.

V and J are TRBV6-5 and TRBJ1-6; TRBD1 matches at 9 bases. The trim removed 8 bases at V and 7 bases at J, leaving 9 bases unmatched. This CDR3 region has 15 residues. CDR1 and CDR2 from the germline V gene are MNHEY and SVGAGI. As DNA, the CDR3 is TGTGCCAGCCTGCGGGATGGGACAGGGAATTCACCCCTCCACTTT. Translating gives CASLRDGTGNSPLHF.

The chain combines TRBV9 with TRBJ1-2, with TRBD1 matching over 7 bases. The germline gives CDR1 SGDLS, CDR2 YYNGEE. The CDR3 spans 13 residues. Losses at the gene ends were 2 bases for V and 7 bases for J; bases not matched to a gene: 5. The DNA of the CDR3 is TGTGCCAGCAGCGTTAGACAGGGTGGTGGCTACACCTTC. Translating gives CASSVRQGGGYTF.

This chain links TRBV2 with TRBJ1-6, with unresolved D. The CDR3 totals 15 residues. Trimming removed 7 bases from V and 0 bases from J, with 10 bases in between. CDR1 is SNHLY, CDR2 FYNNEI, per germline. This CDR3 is CASKVQISYNSPLHF. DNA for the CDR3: TGTGCCAGCAAGGTACAGATCTCCTATAATTCACCCCTCCACTTT.

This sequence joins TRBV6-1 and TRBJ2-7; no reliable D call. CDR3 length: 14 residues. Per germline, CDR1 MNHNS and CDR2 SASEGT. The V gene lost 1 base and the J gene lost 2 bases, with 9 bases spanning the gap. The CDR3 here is CASSEGYSTYEQYF. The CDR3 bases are TGTGCCAGCAGTGAAGGGTACAGTACCTACGAGCAGTACTTC.

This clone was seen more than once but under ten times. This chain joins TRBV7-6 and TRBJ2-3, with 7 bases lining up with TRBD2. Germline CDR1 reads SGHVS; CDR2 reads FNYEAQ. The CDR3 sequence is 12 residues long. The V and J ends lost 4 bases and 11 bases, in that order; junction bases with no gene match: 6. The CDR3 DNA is TGTGCCAGCAGCTCCGATAGCGGGTTGCAGTATTTT. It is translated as CASSSDSGLQYF.

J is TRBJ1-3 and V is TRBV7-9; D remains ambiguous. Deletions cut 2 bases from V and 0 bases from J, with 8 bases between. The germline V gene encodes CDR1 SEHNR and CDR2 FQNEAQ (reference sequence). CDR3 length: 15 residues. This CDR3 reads CASSLFELSGNTIYF. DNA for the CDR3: TGTGCCAGCAGCTTATTTGAACTCTCTGGAAACACCATATATTTT.

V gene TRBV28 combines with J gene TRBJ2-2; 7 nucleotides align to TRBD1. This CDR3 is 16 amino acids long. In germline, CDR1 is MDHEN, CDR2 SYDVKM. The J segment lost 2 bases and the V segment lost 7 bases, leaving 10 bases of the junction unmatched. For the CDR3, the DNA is TGTGCCAGCACCAAACAGGGGAATCCTAACACCGGGGAGCTGTTTTTT. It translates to CASTKQGNPNTGELFF.

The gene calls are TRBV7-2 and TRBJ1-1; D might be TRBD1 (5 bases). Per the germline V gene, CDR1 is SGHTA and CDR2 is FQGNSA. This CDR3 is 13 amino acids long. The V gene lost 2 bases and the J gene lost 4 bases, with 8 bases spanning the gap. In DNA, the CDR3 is TGTGCCAGCAGCTTATGGGGGGGCACTGAAGCTTTCTTT. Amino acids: CASSLWGGTEAFF.

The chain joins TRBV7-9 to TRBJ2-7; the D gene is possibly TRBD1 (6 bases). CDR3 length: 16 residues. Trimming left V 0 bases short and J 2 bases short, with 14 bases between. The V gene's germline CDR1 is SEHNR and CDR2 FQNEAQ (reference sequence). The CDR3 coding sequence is TGTGCCAGCAGCTTAGCGTCTGGGACAACCGCCTACGAGCAGTACTTC. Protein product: CASSLASGTTAYEQYF.

This CDR3 reads CASSEQRLEQYF. CDR3 DNA: TGCGCCAGCAGTGAGCAAAGGCTCGAGCAGTACTTC. The V and J genes are TRBV10-2 and TRBJ2-7, with D unresolved. CDR1 and CDR2 (germline): WSHSY, SAAADI. Trimming took 2 bases from V and 6 from J, leaving 8 bases between them. The CDR3 runs 12 residues.

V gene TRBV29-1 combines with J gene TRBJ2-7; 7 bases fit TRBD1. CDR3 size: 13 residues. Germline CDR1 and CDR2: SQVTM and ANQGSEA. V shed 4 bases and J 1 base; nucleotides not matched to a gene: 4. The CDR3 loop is CSVAVTGSYEQYF. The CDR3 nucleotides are TGCAGCGTTGCAGTGACAGGGTCCTACGAGCAGTACTTC.

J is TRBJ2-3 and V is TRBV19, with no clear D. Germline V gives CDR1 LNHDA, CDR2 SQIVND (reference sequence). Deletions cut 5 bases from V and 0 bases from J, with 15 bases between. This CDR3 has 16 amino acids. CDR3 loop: CASSVWTASSTDTQYF. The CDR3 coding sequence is TGTGCCAGTAGTGTCTGGACGGCCTCTAGCACAGATACGCAGTATTTT.

The chain's CDR3 is CASSLGTWGNQPQHF. The CDR3 DNA reads as TGTGCCAGCAGTTTAGGAACGTGGGGAAATCAGCCCCAGCATTTT. The J gene is TRBJ1-5, the V gene TRBV28; D unresolved. Trimming shortened V by 2 bases and J by 4 bases, and 12 bases separated the two germline ends. This CDR3 has 15 residues. The germline gives CDR1 MDHEN, CDR2 SYDVKM.

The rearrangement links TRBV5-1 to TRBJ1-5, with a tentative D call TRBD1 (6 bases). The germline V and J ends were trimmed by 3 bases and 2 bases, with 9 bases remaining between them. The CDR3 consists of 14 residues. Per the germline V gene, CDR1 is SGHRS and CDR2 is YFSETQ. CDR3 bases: TGCGCCAGCAGCTCAGGGGATGGCAATCAGCCCCAGCATTTT. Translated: CASSSGDGNQPQHF.

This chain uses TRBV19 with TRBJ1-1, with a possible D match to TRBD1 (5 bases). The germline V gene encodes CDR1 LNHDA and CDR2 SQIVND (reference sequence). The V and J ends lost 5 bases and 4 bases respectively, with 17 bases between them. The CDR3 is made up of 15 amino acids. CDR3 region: CASSWADSRSTEAFF. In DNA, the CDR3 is TGTGCCAGTAGTTGGGCCGACAGTAGGAGCACTGAAGCTTTCTTT. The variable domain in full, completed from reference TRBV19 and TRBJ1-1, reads DGGITQSPKYLFRKEGQNVTLSCEQNLNHDAMYWYRQDPGQGLRLIYYSQIVNDFQKGDIAEGYSVSREKKESFPLTVTSAQKNPTAFYLCASSWADSRSTEAFFGQGTRLTVV.

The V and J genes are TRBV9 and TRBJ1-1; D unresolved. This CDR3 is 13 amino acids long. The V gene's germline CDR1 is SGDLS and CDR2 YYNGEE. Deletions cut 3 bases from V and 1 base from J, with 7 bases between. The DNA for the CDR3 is TGTGCCAGCAGCGCGTCCGGGAACACTGAAGCTTTCTTT. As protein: CASSASGNTEAFF.

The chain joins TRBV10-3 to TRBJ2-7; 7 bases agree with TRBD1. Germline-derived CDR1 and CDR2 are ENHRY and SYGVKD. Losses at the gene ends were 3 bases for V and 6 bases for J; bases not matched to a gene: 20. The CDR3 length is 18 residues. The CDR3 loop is CAISDDRAARKAMFEQYF. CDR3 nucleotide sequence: TGTGCCATCAGTGATGACAGGGCGGCTAGAAAGGCTATGTTCGAGCAGTACTTC.

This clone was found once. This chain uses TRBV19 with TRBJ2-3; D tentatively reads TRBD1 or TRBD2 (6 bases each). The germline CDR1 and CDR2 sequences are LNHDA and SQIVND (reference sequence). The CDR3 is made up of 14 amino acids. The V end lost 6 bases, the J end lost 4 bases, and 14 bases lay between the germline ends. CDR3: CASRTTGGPDTQYF. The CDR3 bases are TGTGCCAGTAGGACGACAGGAGGGCCAGATACGCAGTATTTT.